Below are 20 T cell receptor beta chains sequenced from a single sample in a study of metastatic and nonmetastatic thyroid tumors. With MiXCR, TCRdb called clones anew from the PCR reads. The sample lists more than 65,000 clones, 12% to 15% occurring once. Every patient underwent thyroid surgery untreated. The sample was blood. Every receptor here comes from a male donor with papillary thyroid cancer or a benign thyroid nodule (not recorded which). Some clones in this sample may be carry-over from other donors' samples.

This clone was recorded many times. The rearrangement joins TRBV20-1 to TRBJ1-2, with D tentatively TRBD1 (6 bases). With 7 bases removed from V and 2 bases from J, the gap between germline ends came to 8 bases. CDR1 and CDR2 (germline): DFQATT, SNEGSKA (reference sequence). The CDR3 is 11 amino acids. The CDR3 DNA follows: TGCAGTGTGGGGGCGAACTATGGCTACACCTTC. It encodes CSVGANYGYTF.

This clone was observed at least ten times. The chain's CDR3 is CASSLSGSGPNYGYTF. In DNA form, the CDR3 reads TGCGCCAGCAGCTTATCAGGGTCGGGGCCTAACTATGGCTACACCTTC. This sequence joins TRBV5-1 and TRBJ1-2; possible D gene TRBD1, 5 bases. The V and J ends lost 2 bases and 0 bases respectively, with 14 bases between them. This CDR3 spans 16 amino acids. Germline CDR1 and CDR2: SGHRS and YFSETQ.

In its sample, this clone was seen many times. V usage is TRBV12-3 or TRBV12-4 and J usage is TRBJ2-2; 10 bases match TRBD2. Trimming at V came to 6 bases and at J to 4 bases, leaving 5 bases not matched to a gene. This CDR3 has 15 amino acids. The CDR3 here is CASSGLAVFTGELFF. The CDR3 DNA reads TGTGCCAGCAGCGGACTAGCGGTCTTCACCGGGGAGCTGTTTTTT.

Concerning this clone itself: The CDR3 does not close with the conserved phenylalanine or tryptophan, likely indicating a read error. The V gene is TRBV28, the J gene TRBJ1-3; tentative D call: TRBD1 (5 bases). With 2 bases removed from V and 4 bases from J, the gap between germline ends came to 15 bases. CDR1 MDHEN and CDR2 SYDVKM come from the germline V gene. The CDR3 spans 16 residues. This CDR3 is CASSLGHGAGGNTIYL. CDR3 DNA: TGTGCCAGCAGTTTAGGACATGGGGCTGGAGGAAACACCATATATCTT.

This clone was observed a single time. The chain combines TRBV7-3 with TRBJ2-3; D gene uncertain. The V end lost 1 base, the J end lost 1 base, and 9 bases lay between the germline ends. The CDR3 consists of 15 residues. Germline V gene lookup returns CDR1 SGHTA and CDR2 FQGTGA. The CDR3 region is CASSLIGSGTDTQYF. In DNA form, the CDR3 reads TGTGCCAGCAGCTTAATTGGCTCGGGCACAGATACGCAGTATTTT. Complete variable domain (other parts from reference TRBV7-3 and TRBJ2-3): GAGVSQTPSNKVTEKGKYVELRCDPISGHTALYWYRQSLGQGPEFLIYFQGTGAADDSGLPNDRFFAVRPEGSVSTLKIQRTERGDSAVYLCASSLIGSGTDTQYFGPGTRLTVL.

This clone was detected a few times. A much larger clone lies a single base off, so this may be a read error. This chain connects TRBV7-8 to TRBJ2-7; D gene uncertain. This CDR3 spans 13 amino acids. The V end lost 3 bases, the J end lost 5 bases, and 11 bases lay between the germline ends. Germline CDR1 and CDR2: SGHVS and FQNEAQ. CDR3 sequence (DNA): TGTGCCAGCAGCTTTCTGTTGGGGAACGAGCAGTACGTC. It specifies CASSFLLGNEQYV.

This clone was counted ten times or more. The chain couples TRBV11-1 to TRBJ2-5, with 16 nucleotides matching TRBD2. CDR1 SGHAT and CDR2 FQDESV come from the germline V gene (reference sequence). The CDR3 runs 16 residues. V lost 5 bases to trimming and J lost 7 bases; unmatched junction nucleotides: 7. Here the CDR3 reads CASSTGTSGRGATQYF. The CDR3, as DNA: TGTGCCAGCAGCACTGGGACTAGCGGGAGGGGGGCGACCCAGTACTTC.

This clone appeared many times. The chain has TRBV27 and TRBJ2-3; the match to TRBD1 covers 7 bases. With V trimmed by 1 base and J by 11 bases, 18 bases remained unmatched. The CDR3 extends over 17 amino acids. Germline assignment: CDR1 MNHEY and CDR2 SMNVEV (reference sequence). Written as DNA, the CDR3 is TGTGCCAGCAGTTTATTAGGCGGAGAGGGGGCTTGGTTGGGGCAGTATTTT. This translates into CASSLLGGEGAWLGQYF.

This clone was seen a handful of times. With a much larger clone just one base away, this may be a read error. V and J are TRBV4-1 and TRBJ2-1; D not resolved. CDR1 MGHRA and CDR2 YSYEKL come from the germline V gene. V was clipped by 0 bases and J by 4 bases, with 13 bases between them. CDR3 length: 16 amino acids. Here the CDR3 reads CASSQDWGLWYNEQFF. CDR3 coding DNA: TGCGCCAGCAGCCAAGATTGGGGATTGTGGTACAATGAGCAGTTCTTC.

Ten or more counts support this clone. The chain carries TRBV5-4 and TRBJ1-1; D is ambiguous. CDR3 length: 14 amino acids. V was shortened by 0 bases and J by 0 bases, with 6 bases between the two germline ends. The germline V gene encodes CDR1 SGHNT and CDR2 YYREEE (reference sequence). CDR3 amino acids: CASSLGQVNTEAFF. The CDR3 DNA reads TGTGCCAGCAGCTTGGGACAAGTGAACACTGAAGCTTTCTTT.

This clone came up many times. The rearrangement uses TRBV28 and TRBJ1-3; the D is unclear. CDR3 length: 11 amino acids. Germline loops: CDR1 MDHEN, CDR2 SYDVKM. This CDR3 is CAAVGGNTIYF. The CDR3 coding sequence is TGTGCAGCGGTTGGTGGAAACACCATATATTTT. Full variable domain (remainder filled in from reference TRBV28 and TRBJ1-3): DVKVTQSSRYLVKRTGEKVFLECVQDMDHENMFWYRQDPGLGLRLIYFSYDVKMKEKGDIPEGYSVSREKKERFSLILESASTNQTSMYLCAAVGGNTIYFGEGSWLTVV.

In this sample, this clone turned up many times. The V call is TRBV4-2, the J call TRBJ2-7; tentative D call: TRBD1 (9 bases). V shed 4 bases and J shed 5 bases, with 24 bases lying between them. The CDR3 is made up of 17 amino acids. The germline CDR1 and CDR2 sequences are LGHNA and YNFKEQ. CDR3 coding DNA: TGTGCCAGCAGCCCGGGGGGGGGACAGGGTCGAAGAGACGAGCAGTACGTC. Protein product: CASSPGGGQGRRDEQYV.

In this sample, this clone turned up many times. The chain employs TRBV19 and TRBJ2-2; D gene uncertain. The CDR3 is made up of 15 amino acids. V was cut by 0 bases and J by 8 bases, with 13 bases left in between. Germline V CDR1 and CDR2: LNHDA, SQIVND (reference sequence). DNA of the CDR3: TGTGCCAGTAGTATAGACCGAGCGTGGTTGGGGGAGCTGTTTTTT. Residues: CASSIDRAWLGELFF.

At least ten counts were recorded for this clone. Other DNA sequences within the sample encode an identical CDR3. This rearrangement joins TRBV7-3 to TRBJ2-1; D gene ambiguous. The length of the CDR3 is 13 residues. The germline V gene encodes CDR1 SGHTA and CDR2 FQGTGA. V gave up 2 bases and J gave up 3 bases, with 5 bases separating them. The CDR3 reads CASSLDNYNEQFF. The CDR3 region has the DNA TGTGCCAGCAGCTTAGACAACTACAATGAGCAGTTCTTC. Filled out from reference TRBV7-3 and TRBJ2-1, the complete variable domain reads GAGVSQTPSNKVTEKGKYVELRCDPISGHTALYWYRQSLGQGPEFLIYFQGTGAADDSGLPNDRFFAVRPEGSVSTLKIQRTERGDSAVYLCASSLDNYNEQFFGPGTRLTVL.

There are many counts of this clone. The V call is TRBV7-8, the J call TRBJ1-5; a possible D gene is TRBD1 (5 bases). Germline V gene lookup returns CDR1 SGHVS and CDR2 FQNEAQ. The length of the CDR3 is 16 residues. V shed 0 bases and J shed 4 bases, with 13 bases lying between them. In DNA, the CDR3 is TGTGCCAGCAGCTTAGCGGGGGGAACCGTAAATCAGCCCCAGCATTTT. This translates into CASSLAGGTVNQPQHF.

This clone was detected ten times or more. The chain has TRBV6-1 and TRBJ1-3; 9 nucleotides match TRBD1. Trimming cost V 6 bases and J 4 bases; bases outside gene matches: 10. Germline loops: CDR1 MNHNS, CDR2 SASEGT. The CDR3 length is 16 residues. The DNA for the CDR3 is TGTGCCAGCAGCCATACCGGGACAGGGACCGGAAACACCATATATTTT. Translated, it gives CASSHTGTGTGNTIYF.

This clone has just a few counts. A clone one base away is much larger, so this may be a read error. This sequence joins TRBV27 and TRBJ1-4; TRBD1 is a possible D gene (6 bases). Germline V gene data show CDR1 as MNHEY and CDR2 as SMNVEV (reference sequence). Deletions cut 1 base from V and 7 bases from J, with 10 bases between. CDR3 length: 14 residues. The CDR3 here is CASSLLGGGEKLFF. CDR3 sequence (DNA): TGTGCCAGCAGTTTATTAGGGGGGGGTGAAAAACTGTTTTTT.

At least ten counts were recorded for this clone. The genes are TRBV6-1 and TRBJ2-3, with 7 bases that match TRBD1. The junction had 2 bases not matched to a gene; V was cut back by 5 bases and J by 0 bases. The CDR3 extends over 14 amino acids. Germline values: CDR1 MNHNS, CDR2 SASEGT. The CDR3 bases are TGTGCCAGCAGTAGGGACAGAAGCACAGATACGCAGTATTTT. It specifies CASSRDRSTDTQYF.

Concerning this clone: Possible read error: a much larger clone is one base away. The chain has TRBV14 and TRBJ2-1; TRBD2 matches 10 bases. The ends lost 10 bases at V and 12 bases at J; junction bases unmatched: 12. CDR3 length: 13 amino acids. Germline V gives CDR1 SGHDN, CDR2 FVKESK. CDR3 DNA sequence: TGTGCCAACAGTGCGGTAGCGGGAGGAGTGCAGTTCTTC. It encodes CANSAVAGGVQFF.

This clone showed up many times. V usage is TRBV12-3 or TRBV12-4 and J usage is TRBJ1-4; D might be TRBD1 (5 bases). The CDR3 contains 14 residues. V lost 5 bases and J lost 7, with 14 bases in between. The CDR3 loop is CASSRNTGREKLFF. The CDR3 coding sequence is TGTGCCAGCAGTAGGAATACAGGTCGTGAAAAACTGTTTTTT.